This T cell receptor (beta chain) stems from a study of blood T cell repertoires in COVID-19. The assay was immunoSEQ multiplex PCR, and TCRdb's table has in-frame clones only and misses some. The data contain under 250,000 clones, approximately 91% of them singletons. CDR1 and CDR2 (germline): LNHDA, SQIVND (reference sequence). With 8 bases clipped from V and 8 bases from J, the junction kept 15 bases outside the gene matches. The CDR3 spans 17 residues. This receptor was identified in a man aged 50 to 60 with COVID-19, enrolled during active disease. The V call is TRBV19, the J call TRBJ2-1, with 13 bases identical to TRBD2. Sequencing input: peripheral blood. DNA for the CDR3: TGTGCCAGTGGGGGAAGAGGGCCACTAGCGGGAGGGTATGAGCAGTTCTTC. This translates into CASGGRGPLAGGYEQFF. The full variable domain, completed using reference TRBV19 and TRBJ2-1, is DGGITQSPKYLFRKEGQNVTLSCEQNLNHDAMYWYRQDPGQGLRLIYYSQIVNDFQKGDIAEGYSVSREKKESFPLTVTSAQKNPTAFYLCASGGRGPLAGGYEQFFGPGTRLTVL.